The sequence of this T cell receptor (beta chain) was determined in a study of T cell responses to AZD1222 COVID-19 vaccine. Germline lookup yields CDR1 SGHAT and CDR2 FQNNGV. Germline trimming cut 1 base from V and 2 bases from J; bases unmatched to any gene: 6. The CDR3 extends over 16 amino acids. Points on this clone: The antigen is undetermined.

Study observations and caveats: Two AZD1222 administrations were followed by greater Spike-specific TCR breadth and depth. Only a handful of AZD1222 recipients tested seropositive at baseline. CD4 TCRs associated with vaccination spanned spike, dominating at 160-218 and 743-854. Most donors were white British, females outnumbered males, and clonal diversity was possibly underestimated.

The repertoire was sequenced with immunoSEQ multiplex PCR; TCRdb's copy has only in-frame clones and lacks some. The sample consists of around 60,000 clones, 75% to 95% of them appearing once. Source: peripheral blood, taken 28 days after the second dose of the MenACWY control vaccine. The TCR originated in an adult who received the MenACWY meningococcal vaccine as a control. This chain uses TRBV11-2 with TRBJ2-3, with TRBD2 matching over 7 bases. This CDR3 reads CASSLVGAGNTDTQYF. CDR3 bases: TGTGCCAGCAGCTTAGTCGGAGCGGGAAACACAGATACGCAGTATTTT.